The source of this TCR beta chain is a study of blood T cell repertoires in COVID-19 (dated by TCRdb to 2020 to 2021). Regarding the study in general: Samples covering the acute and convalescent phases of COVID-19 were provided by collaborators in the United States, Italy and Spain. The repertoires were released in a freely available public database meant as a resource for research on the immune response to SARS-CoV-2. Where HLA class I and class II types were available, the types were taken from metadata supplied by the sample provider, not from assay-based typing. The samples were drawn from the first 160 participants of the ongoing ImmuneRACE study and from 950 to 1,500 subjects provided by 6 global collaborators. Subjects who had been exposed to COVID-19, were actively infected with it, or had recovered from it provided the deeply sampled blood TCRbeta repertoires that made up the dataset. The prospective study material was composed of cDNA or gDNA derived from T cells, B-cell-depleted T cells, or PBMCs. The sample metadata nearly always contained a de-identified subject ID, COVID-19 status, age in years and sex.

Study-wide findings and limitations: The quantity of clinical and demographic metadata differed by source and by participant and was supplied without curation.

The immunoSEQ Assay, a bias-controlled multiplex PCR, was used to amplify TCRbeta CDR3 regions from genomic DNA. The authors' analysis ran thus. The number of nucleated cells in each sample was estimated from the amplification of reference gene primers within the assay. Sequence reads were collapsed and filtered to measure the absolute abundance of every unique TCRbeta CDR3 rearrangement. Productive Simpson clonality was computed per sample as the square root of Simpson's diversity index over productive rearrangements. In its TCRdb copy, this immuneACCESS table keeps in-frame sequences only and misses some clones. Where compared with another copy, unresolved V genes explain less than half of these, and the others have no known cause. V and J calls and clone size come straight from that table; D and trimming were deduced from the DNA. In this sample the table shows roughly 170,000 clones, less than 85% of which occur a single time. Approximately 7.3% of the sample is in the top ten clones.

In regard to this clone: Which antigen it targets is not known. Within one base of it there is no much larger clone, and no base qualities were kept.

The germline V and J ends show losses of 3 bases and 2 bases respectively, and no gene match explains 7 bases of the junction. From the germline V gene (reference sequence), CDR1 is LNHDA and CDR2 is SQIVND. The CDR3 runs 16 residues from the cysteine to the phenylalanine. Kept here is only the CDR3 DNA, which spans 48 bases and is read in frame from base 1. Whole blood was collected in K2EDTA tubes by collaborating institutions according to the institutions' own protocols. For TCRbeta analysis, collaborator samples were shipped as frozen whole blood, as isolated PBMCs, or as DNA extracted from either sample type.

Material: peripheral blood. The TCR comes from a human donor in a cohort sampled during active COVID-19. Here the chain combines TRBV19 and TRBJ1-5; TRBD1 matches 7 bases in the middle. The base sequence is TGTGCCAGTAGTATTACAGGGGAAGAGGGCAATCAGCCCCAGCATTTT. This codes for CASSITGEEGNQPQHF.